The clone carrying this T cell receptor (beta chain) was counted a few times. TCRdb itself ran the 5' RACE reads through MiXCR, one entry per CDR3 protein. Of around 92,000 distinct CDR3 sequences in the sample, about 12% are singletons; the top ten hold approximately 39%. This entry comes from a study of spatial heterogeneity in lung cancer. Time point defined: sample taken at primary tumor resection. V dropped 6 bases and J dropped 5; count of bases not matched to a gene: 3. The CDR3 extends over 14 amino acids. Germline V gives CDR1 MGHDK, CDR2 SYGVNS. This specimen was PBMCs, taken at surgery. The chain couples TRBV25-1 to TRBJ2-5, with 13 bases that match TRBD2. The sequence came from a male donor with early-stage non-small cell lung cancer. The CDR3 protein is CASRRTSGSETQYF. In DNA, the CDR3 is TGTGCCAGCAGGAGGACTAGCGGGAGTGAGACCCAGTACTTC.